This TCR beta chain was sequenced for a study of technical replicates of blood from a handful of donors. Using immunoSEQ multiplex PCR, the repertoire was profiled, and TCRdb retains in-frame clones only, with some absent. This sample has approximately 73,000 clones, with about 92% found just once. This clone occurred a few times. The identical CDR3 is also encoded by other nucleotide sequences in the sample. The TCR was taken from a human donor in good health. The sequenced sample was T cells isolated from PBMCs.

The CDR3 here is CASSVGQGRGNEQFF. The CDR3 DNA follows: TGTGCCAGCAGCGTAGGGCAGGGAAGGGGAAATGAGCAGTTCTTC. The J gene is TRBJ2-1, the V gene TRBV9; D might be TRBD1 (5 bases). Germline V gene sequence: CDR1 SGDLS, CDR2 YYNGEE. The V gene lost 0 bases and the J gene lost 7 bases, with 14 bases spanning the gap. The CDR3 sequence is 15 residues long.